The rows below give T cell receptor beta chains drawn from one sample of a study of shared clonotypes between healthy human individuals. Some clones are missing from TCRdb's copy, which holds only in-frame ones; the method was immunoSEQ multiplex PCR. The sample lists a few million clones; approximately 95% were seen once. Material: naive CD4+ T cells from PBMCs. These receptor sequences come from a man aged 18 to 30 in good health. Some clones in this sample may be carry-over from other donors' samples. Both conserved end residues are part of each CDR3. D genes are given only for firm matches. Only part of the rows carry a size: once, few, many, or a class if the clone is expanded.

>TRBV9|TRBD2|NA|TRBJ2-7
CASSVQGLAGGVKYF
TGTGCCAGCAGCGTCCAGGGACTAGCGGGAGGCGTAAAGTACTTC
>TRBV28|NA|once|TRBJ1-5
CASSFRSSANQPQHF
TGTGCCAGCAGTTTCCGATCGAGCGCCAATCAGCCCCAGCATTTT
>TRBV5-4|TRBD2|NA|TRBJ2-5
CASSDPTSGQETQYF
TGTGCCAGCAGCGACCCGACTAGCGGGCAAGAGACCCAGTACTTC
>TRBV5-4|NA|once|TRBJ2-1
CASSWGAGVPYNEQFF
TGTGCCAGCAGCTGGGGGGCGGGAGTTCCCTACAATGAGCAGTTCTTC
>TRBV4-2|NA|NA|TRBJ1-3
CASTRNPGSGNTIYF
TGTGCCAGCACCCGAAACCCGGGGTCTGGAAACACCATATATTTT
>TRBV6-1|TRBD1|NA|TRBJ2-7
CASSEASGTGGEQYF
TGTGCCAGCAGTGAAGCCTCCGGGACAGGCGGCGAGCAGTACTTC
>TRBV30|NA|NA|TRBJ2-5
CAWHMSGETQYF
TGTGCCTGGCACATGTCGGGGGAGACCCAGTACTTC
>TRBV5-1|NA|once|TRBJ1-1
CASSAGLNTEAFF
TGCGCCAGCAGCGCGGGTCTGAACACTGAAGCTTTCTTT
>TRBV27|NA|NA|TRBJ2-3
CASSFTAAVTDTQYF
TGTGCCAGCAGTTTTACGGCAGCGGTCACAGATACGCAGTATTTT
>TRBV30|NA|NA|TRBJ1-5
CAWSLGGGNQPQHF
TGTGCCTGGAGTCTGGGGGGGGGCAATCAGCCCCAGCATTTT
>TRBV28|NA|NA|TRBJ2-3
CASKGNPTDTQYF
TGTGCCAGCAAGGGAAACCCCACAGATACGCAGTATTTT
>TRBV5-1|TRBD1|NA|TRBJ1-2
CASSSGGTGGDYGYTF
TGCGCCAGCAGCTCCGGGGGGACAGGGGGAGACTATGGCTACACCTTC
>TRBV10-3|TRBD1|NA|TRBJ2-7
CAIRRQGAGGEQYF
TGTGCCATCAGAAGACAGGGGGCCGGCGGCGAGCAGTACTTC
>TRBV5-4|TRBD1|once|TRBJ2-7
CASSYSGTGGYEQYF
TGTGCCAGCAGCTATTCCGGGACAGGGGGCTACGAGCAGTACTTC
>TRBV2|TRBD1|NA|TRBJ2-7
CASSDGTGGYYEQYF
TGTGCCAGCAGTGACGGGACAGGGGGCTACTACGAGCAGTACTTC
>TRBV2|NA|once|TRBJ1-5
CASTRLLNQPQHF
TGTGCCAGCACTCGACTGCTTAATCAGCCCCAGCATTTT
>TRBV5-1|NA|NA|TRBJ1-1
CASSLQFFRTEAFF
TGCGCCAGCAGCTTACAGTTTTTCCGGACTGAAGCTTTCTTT
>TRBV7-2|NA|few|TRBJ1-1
CASSLEGNTEAFF
TGTGCCAGCAGCTTAGAGGGAAACACTGAAGCTTTCTTT
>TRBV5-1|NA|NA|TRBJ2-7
CASSLVPSADEQYF
TGCGCCAGCAGCTTGGTTCCTAGCGCGGACGAGCAGTACTTC
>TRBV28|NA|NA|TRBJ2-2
CASSLGTLNTGELFF
TGTGCCAGCAGTTTGGGGACACTCAACACCGGGGAGCTGTTTTTT
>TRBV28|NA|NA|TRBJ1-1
CASSLQGGRYAFF
TGTGCCAGCAGTCTACAGGGAGGGAGGTATGCTTTCTTT
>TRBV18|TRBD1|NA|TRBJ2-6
CASSPTGGTGANVLTF
TGTGCCAGCTCACCGACAGGGGGCACTGGGGCCAACGTCCTGACTTTC
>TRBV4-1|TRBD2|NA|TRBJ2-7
CALQRTSGRILEQYF
TGCGCCCTCCAACGCACCAGCGGGAGGATCCTCGAGCAGTACTTC
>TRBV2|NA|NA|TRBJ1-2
CASSRQRLANYGYTF
TGTGCCAGCAGTAGACAGAGACTGGCTAACTATGGCTACACCTTC
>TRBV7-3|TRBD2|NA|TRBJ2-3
CASSLVGTSGSGDTQYF
TGTGCCAGCAGCTTAGTAGGGACTAGCGGGAGCGGGGATACGCAGTATTTT
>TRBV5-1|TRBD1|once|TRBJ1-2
CASSFPRNLRGPSRPF
TGCGCCAGCAGCTTCCCCCGAAACCTCAGGGGGCCTTCTCGCCCCTTC
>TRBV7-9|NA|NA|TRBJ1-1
CASSLGTRMNTEAFF
TGTGCCAGCAGCTTAGGGACAAGAATGAACACTGAAGCTTTCTTT
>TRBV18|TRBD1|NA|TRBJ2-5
CASSQSTGGETQYF
TGTGCCAGCTCGCAATCCACAGGGGGAGAGACCCAGTACTTC
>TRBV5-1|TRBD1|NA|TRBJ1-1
CASSSSGQGLDEAFF
TGCGCCAGCAGCTCCTCAGGACAGGGTTTAGATGAAGCTTTCTTT
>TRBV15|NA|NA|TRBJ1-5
CATSPPHRDGNQPQHF
TGTGCCACCAGCCCCCCCCACAGGGATGGCAATCAGCCCCAGCATTTT
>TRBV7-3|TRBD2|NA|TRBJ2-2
CASSSRLASGELFF
TGTGCCAGCAGCTCAAGACTAGCCTCCGGGGAGCTGTTTTTT
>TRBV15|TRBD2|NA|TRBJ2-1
CATSREGLAYNEQFF
TGTGCCACCAGCAGAGAGGGACTAGCATACAATGAGCAGTTCTTC
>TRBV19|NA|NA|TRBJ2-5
CASSIWPSVKETQYF
TGTGCCAGTAGTATTTGGCCTAGCGTTAAAGAGACCCAGTACTTC
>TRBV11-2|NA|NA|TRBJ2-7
CASSPVRGLNEQYF
TGTGCCAGCAGCCCCGTCCGGGGGCTGAACGAGCAGTACTTC
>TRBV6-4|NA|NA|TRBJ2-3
CARVGYTDTQYF
TGTGCCAGGGTAGGGTATACAGATACGCAGTATTTT
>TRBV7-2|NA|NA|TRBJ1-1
CASSLFASTNTEAFF
TGTGCCAGCAGCTTATTTGCGAGTACCAACACTGAAGCTTTCTTT
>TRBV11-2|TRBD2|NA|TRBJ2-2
CATGRTSGQNTGELFF
TGTGCCACAGGAAGGACTAGCGGGCAGAACACCGGGGAGCTGTTTTTT
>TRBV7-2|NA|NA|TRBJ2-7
CASSVAYEQYF
TGTGCCAGCAGCGTCGCCTACGAGCAGTACTTC
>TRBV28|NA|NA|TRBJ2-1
CASSLTSTEQFF
TGTGCCAGCAGTTTGACGAGCACTGAGCAGTTCTTC
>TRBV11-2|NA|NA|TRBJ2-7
CASSLEEGSSYEQYF
TGTGCCAGCAGCTTAGAGGAGGGGAGCTCCTACGAGCAGTACTTC
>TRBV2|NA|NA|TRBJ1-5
CASTKGSNQPQHF
TGTGCCAGCACAAAAGGGAGCAATCAGCCCCAGCATTTT
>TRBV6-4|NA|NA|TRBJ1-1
CASSEGENTEAFF
TGTGCCAGCAGTGAGGGGGAGAACACTGAAGCTTTCTTT
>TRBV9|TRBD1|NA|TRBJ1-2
CASSVGPGGAMWGYTF
TGTGCCAGCAGCGTAGGTCCAGGGGGCGCAATGTGGGGCTACACCTTC
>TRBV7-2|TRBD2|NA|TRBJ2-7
CASSLAIGLAGVEQYF
TGTGCCAGCAGCTTAGCAATCGGCCTAGCGGGCGTCGAGCAGTACTTC
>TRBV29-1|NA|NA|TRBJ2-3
CSVEDRGRGEGRTDTQYF
TGCAGCGTTGAAGATCGGGGCAGGGGAGAGGGGCGGACAGATACGCAGTATTTT
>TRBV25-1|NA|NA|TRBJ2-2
CASNPPNTGELFF
TGTGCCAGCAATCCCCCCAACACCGGGGAGCTGTTTTTT
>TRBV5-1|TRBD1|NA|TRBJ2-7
CASSARDRDEQYF
TGCGCCAGCAGCGCCCGGGACAGGGACGAGCAGTACTTC
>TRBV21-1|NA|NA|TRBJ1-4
CASRGPDRDNEKLFF
TGTGCCAGCAGAGGGCCGGACAGGGATAATGAAAAACTGTTTTTT
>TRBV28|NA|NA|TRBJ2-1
CASKLGHNEQFF
TGTGCCAGCAAACTAGGCCACAATGAGCAGTTCTTC
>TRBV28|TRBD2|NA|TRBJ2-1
CASASGVSYNEQFF
TGTGCCAGCGCCAGCGGGGTCTCCTACAATGAGCAGTTCTTC
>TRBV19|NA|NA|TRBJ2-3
CASSIPGTDTQYF
TGTGCCAGTAGTATTCCCGGCACAGATACGCAGTATTTT
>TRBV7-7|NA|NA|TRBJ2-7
CASSLADSYEQYF
TGTGCCAGCAGCTTAGCGGACAGCTACGAGCAGTACTTC
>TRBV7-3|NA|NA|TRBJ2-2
CASAQERGELFF
TGTGCCAGTGCCCAGGAGCGCGGGGAGCTGTTTTTT
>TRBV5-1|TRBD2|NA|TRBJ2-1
CASSLEGLASYNEQFF
TGCGCCAGCAGCTTGGAGGGACTAGCGTCGTACAATGAGCAGTTCTTC
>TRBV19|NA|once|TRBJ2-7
CASRRTVGAYEQYF
TGTGCCAGTAGACGGACAGTGGGGGCCTACGAGCAGTACTTC